This TCR beta chain was identified during a study of metastatic and nonmetastatic thyroid tumors. Background on the study: Across peripheral blood and tumor or nodule tissue samples taken from malignant and benign thyroid patients, the repertoires were compared with one another. Study findings and constraints: Malignant tumors reportedly showed significantly higher TCR beta diversity than benign nodules in both blood and tumor.

This CDR3 spans 13 amino acids. Looked up from germline, CDR1 is SGHDT and CDR2 is YYEEEE. Trimming removed 0 bases from V and 6 bases from J, with 9 bases in between. No treatment had been given to any patient before thyroid surgery. This clone was counted many times. The target antigen is unknown. Authors' analysis steps: The study's classifier, a distant-metastasis tool for papillary thyroid cancer, was built using CDR3 differences across clinicopathological groups. Via MiXCR, TCRdb re-called the PCR reads. What appears here as the V and J calls and clone size reflects TCRdb's work, not the paper's. The sample comprises more than 85,000 clones, around 9.1% of which are singletons, and approximately 10% rests with the top ten.

This sequence joins TRBV5-6 and TRBJ1-1; D might be TRBD1 (6 bases). The sequencing sample was made of blood. The sequence was obtained from a female donor with papillary thyroid cancer or a benign thyroid nodule (not recorded which). Some clones in this sample may be carry-over from other donors' samples. The CDR3 region is CASSLGQVSEAFF. CDR3 nucleotides: TGTGCCAGCAGCTTGGGACAGGTGTCTGAAGCTTTCTTT. Based on the CDR3 plus reference TRBV5-6 and TRBJ1-1, the full variable domain is DAGVTQSPTHLIKTRGQQVTLRCSPKSGHDTVSWYQQALGQGPQFIFQYYEEEERQRGNFPDRFSGHQFPNYSSELNVNALLLGDSALYLCASSLGQVSEAFFGQGTRLTVV.